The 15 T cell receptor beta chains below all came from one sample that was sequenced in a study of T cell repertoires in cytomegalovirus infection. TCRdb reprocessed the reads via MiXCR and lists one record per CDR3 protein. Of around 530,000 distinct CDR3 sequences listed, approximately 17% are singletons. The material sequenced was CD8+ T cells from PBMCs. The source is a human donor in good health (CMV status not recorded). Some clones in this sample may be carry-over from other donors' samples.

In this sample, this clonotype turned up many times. This CDR3 reads CASSLEVRLSGNTIYF. CDR3 sequence (DNA): TGTGCCAGCAGCTTAGAGGTCAGACTCTCTGGAAACACCATATATTTT. This chain connects TRBV7-9 to TRBJ1-3; D gene ambiguous. This CDR3 is 16 amino acids long. Trimming removed 1 base at V and 0 bases at J, with 10 bases between. Germline V gene sequence: CDR1 SEHNR, CDR2 FQNEAQ (reference sequence).

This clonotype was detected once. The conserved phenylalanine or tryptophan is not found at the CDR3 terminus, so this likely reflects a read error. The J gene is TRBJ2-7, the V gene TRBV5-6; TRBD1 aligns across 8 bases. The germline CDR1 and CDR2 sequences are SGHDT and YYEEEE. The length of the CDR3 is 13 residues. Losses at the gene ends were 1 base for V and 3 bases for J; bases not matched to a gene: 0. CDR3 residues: CASSLTGGYEQYL. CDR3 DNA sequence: TGTGCCAGCAGCTTGACAGGGGGCTACGAGCAGTACTTA.

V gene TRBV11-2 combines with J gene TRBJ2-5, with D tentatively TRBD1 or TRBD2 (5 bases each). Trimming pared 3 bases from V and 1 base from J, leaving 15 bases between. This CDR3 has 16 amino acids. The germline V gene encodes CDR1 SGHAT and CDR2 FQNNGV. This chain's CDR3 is CASSLRQWGTQETQYF. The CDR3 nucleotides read TGTGCCAGCAGCTTGAGACAGTGGGGGACCCAAGAGACCCAGTACTTC. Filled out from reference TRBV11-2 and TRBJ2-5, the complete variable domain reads EAGVAQSPRYKIIEKRQSVAFWCNPISGHATLYWYQQILGQGPKLLIQFQNNGVVDDSQLPKDRFSAERLKGVDSTLKIQPAKLEDSAVYLCASSLRQWGTQETQYFGPGTRLLVL.

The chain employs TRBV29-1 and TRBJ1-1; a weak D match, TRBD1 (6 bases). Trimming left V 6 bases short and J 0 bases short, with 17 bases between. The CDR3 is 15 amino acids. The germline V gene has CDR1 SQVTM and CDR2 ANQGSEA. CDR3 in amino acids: CSVSQGPLMNTEAFF. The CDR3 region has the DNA TGCAGCGTATCTCAGGGGCCTTTAATGAACACTGAAGCTTTCTTT.

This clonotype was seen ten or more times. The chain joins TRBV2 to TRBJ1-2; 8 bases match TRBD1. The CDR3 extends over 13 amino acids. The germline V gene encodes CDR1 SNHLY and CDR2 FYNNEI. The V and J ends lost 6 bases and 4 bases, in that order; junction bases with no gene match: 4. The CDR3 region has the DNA TGTGCCAGCAGACCGACAGGGGTCTATGGCTACACCTTC. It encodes CASRPTGVYGYTF.

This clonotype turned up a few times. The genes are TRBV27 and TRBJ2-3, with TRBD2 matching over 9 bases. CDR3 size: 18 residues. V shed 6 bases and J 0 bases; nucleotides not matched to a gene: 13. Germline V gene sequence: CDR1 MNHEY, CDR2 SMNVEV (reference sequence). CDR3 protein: CASRRSSGEISSTDTQYF. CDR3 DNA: TGTGCCAGCAGGCGATCTAGCGGGGAGATTTCTAGCACAGATACGCAGTATTTT.

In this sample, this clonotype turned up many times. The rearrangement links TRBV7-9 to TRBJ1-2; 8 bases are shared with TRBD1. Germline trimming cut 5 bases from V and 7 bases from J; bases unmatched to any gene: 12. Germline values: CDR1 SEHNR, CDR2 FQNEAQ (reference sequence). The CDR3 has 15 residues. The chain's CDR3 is CASSPRDRGAGGYTF. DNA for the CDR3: TGTGCCAGCAGCCCCCGAGACAGGGGCGCGGGTGGCTACACCTTC.

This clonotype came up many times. In DNA form, the CDR3 reads TGTGCCAGCAGCTTAATGGGACTAGCGGATCCAACCTACAATGAGCAGTTCTTC. Its translation: CASSLMGLADPTYNEQFF. The chain combines TRBV7-2 with TRBJ2-1, with TRBD2 identical over 11 bases. Unmatched junction bases numbered 8, after V lost 2 bases and J lost 2 bases. The CDR3 contains 18 residues. CDR1 is SGHTA, CDR2 FQGNSA, per germline. The full variable domain, with the rest looked up from reference TRBV7-2 and TRBJ2-1, is GAGVSQSPSNKVTEKGKDVELRCDPISGHTALYWYRQSLGQGLEFLIYFQGNSAPDKSGLPSDRFSAERTGGSVSTLTIQRTQQEDSAVYLCASSLMGLADPTYNEQFFGPGTRLTVL.

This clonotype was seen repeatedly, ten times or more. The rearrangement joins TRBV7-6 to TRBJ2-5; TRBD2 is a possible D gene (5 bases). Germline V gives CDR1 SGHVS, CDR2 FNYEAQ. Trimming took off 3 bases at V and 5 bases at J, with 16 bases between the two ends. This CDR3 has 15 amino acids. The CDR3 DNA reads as TGTGCCAGCAGCTTTGTAGCCCTAAGGGAGGAGACCCAGTACTTC. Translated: CASSFVALREETQYF.

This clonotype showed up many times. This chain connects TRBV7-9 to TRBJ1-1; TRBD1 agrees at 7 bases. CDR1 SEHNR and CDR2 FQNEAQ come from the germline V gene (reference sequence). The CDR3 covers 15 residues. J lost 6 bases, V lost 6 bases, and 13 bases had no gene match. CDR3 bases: TGTGCCAGCAGGGCCTCAGGACAGGAAAAAGCTGAAGCTTTCTTT. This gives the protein CASRASGQEKAEAFF.

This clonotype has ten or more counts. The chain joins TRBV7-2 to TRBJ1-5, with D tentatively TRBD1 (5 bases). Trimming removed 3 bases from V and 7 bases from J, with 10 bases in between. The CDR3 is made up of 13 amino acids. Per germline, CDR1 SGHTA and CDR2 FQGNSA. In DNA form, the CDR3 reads TGTGCCAGCAGCTTGCTGCGGGGCCAGCCCCAGCATTTT. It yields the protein CASSLLRGQPQHF.

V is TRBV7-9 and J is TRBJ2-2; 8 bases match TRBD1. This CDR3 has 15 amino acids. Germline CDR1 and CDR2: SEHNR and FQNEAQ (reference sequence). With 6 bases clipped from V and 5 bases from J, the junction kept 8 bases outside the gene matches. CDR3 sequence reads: CASRSGQGITGELFF. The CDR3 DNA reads TGTGCCAGCAGATCCGGACAGGGAATAACCGGGGAGCTGTTTTTT.

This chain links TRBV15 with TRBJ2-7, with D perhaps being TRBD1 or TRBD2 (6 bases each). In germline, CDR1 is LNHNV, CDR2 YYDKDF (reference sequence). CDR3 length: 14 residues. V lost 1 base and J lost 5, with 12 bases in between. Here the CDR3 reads CATSRVGGYDEQYF. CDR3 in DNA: TGTGCCACCAGCAGAGTAGGGGGGTACGACGAGCAGTACTTC. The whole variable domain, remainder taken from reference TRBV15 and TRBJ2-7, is DAMVIQNPRYQVTQFGKPVTLSCSQTLNHNVMYWYQQKSSQAPKLLFHYYDKDFNNEADTPDNFQSRRPNTSFCFLDIRSPGLGDTAMYLCATSRVGGYDEQYFGPGTRLTVT.

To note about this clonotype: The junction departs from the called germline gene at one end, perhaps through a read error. This CDR3 is CAWTLNTGKLFF. The CDR3 DNA follows: TGTGCCTGGACCCTTAACACCGGGAAGCTGTTTTTT. The V call is TRBV30, the J call TRBJ2-2; tentatively, D is TRBD2 (5 bases). CDR1 and CDR2 (germline): GTSNPN, SVGIG (reference sequence). The CDR3 consists of 12 residues.

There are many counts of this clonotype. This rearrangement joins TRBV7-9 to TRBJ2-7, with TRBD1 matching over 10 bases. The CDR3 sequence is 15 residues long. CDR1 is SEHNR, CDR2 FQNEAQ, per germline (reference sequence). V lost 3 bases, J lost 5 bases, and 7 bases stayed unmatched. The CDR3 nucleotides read TGTGCCAGCAGCTTCGCGGGACAGGGGATGGACGAGCAGTACTTC. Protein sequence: CASSFAGQGMDEQYF.